This TCR beta chain was recorded in a study of control samples from healthy donors and cancer patients. Clones were sequenced by immunoSEQ multiplex PCR, and TCRdb holds only the in-frame ones, with some missing. Of approximately 190,000 clones in the sample, over 80% are singletons; the top ten hold around 1.9%. The germline V gene encodes CDR1 SGHAT and CDR2 FQNNGV. With 5 bases clipped from V and 9 bases from J, the junction kept 5 bases outside the gene matches. The CDR3 length is 14 residues. J is TRBJ2-1 and V is TRBV11-2; 12 bases fit TRBD2. This sequence was found in a young man in good health. The specimen was blood. DNA of the CDR3: TGTGCCAGCAGCCGGACTAGCGGGGCAGGTGAGCAGTTCTTC. It translates to CASSRTSGAGEQFF.